The 25 T cell receptor beta chains given below trace back to one sample, sequenced in a study of cytomegalovirus exposure and HLA in healthy donors. PCR was performed using 60 Vbeta and 13 Jbeta primers. Here immunoSEQ multiplex PCR was the method, and the copy in TCRdb shows in-frame clones only, minus some. Of around 200,000 clones in the sample, around 76% are singletons; the top ten hold approximately 2%. What was sequenced was PBMCs. The receptors derive from a woman in her 30s in good health and CMV-seropositive.

There are a few counts of this clone. The chain uses TRBV7-2 and TRBJ1-1, with 7 nucleotides matching TRBD1. This CDR3 spans 18 amino acids. The V gene's germline CDR1 is SGHTA and CDR2 FQGNSA. V dropped 11 bases and J dropped 1; count of bases not matched to a gene: 22. The CDR3: CARLPTEVDRVGNTEAFF. CDR3 sequence (DNA): TGTGCCCGCCTTCCTACTGAGGTTGACAGGGTAGGGAACACTGAAGCTTTCTTT.

This clone occurred a few times. The chain links TRBV11-2 to TRBJ2-1; D possibly corresponds to TRBD2 (5 bases). This CDR3 has 14 residues. The V gene lost 2 bases and the J gene lost 5 bases, with 10 bases spanning the gap. Germline values: CDR1 SGHAT, CDR2 FQNNGV. This chain's CDR3 is CASSLYTRDNEQFF. The CDR3 DNA reads as TGTGCCAGCAGCTTATACACGAGGGACAATGAGCAGTTCTTC.

The rearrangement links TRBV6-5 to TRBJ2-2, with 7 bases lining up with TRBD2. This CDR3 has 15 amino acids. The germline V gene has CDR1 MNHEY and CDR2 SVGAGI. V was clipped by 6 bases and J by 3 bases; unmatched bases: 7. CDR3 protein: CASRLASGYTGELFF. For the CDR3, the DNA is TGTGCCAGCAGGTTGGCTAGCGGTTACACCGGGGAGCTGTTTTTT.

This chain joins TRBV4-1 and TRBJ2-1; D may be TRBD1 (5 bases). This CDR3 has 13 amino acids. Trimming left V 0 bases short and J 12 bases short, with 12 bases between. The germline V gene encodes CDR1 MGHRA and CDR2 YSYEKL. DNA for the CDR3: TGCGCCAGCAGCCAAGATCAGGGTAGGGCGCAGTTCTTC. Translation gives CASSQDQGRAQFF.

The rearrangement joins TRBV7-8 to TRBJ2-3, with no clear D. CDR1 is SGHVS, CDR2 FQNEAQ, per germline. V lost 4 bases to trimming and J lost 3 bases, with 2 bases between them. This CDR3 contains 11 residues. The CDR3 DNA sequence: TGTGCCAGCAGCTCGACAGATACGCAGTATTTT. Residues: CASSSTDTQYF. Full variable domain (remainder filled in from reference TRBV7-8 and TRBJ2-3): GAGVSQSPRYKVAKRGQDVALRCDPISGHVSLFWYQQALGQGPEFLTYFQNEAQLDKSGLPSDRFFAERPEGSVSTLKIQRTQQEDSAVYLCASSSTDTQYFGPGTRLTVL.

The chain recombines TRBV7-2 with TRBJ2-7; D may be TRBD2 (6 bases). The germline V gene encodes CDR1 SGHTA and CDR2 FQGNSA. V lost 4 bases and J 0 bases, leaving 7 bases between the germline ends. The CDR3 is made up of 13 amino acids. The CDR3 nucleotides are TGTGCCAGCAGCTGGGGACTCTCCTACGAGCAGTACTTC. It codes for CASSWGLSYEQYF.

CDR3 sequence reads: CASSEGTSGRALLNEQFF. The DNA of the CDR3 is TGTGCCAGCAGCGAGGGGACTAGCGGGAGGGCCCTACTCAATGAGCAGTTCTTC. The chain has TRBV9 and TRBJ2-1; 16 bases align to TRBD2. The J segment lost 6 bases and the V segment lost 3 bases, leaving 9 bases of the junction unmatched. Germline V gives CDR1 SGDLS, CDR2 YYNGEE. The CDR3 is 18 amino acids.

The chain combines TRBV27 with TRBJ2-1; maybe TRBD1 (6 bases). Germline values: CDR1 MNHEY, CDR2 SMNVEV (reference sequence). The germline V and J ends were trimmed by 5 bases and 8 bases, with 10 bases remaining between them. This CDR3 has 12 residues. CDR3 sequence (DNA): TGTGCCAGCAGTCTTTCAGGGGATGAGCAGTTCTTC. Its protein product is CASSLSGDEQFF.

The J gene is TRBJ2-2, the V gene TRBV9; D is possibly TRBD1 (7 bases). Germline-derived CDR1 and CDR2 are SGDLS and YYNGEE. CDR3 length: 15 amino acids. V lost 2 bases to trimming and J lost 3 bases, with 11 bases between them. The chain's CDR3 is CASSVEGAHTGELFF. DNA of the CDR3: TGTGCCAGCAGCGTGGAGGGGGCGCACACCGGGGAGCTGTTTTTT.

The chain links TRBV27 to TRBJ2-5, with a tentative D call TRBD1 (5 bases). Germline loops: CDR1 MNHEY, CDR2 SMNVEV (reference sequence). V was pared by 6 bases and J by 2 bases, with 10 bases between. The length of the CDR3 is 13 residues. CDR3 nucleotides: TGTGCCAGCAGCAGAAACAGGCAAGAGACCCAGTACTTC. Encoded protein: CASSRNRQETQYF.

The chain joins TRBV6-5 to TRBJ1-6, with TRBD1 matching over 9 bases. Trimming took 6 bases from V and 11 from J; bases not matched to a gene: 11. Germline CDR1 reads MNHEY; CDR2 reads SVGAGI. This CDR3 spans 15 amino acids. The chain's CDR3 is CASSLGGQGSAPLHF. DNA for the CDR3: TGTGCCAGCAGCCTCGGGGGACAGGGATCGGCACCCCTCCACTTT.

J is TRBJ2-6 and V is TRBV19, with D possibly matching TRBD2 (6 bases). This CDR3 has 17 amino acids. Trimming took 5 bases from V and 0 from J, leaving 14 bases between them. Germline lookup yields CDR1 LNHDA and CDR2 SQIVND (reference sequence). DNA of the CDR3: TGTGCCAGTAGTCCCGCGGGGTCGACCTCTGGGGCCAACGTCCTGACTTTC. Translation gives CASSPAGSTSGANVLTF.

V usage is TRBV7-8 and J usage is TRBJ1-3; D gene uncertain. V was shortened by 1 base and J by 10 bases, with 20 bases between the two germline ends. Germline CDR1 reads SGHVS; CDR2 reads FQNEAQ. The CDR3 is 16 residues long. The CDR3 nucleotides read TGTGCCAGCAGCTTAGAACGGCAGGCCGCTGTCGGAACCATATATTTT. Protein sequence: CASSLERQAAVGTIYF. The variable domain in full, completed from reference TRBV7-8 and TRBJ1-3, reads GAGVSQSPRYKVAKRGQDVALRCDPISGHVSLFWYQQALGQGPEFLTYFQNEAQLDKSGLPSDRFFAERPEGSVSTLKIQRTQQEDSAVYLCASSLERQAAVGTIYFGEGSWLTVV.

V gene TRBV11-2 combines with J gene TRBJ1-1; 7 nucleotides match TRBD1. Germline assignment: CDR1 SGHAT and CDR2 FQNNGV. The CDR3 runs 12 residues. Unmatched junction bases numbered 1, after V lost 3 bases and J lost 6 bases. This CDR3 reads CASSLGTAEAFF. CDR3 coding DNA: TGTGCCAGCAGCTTGGGGACAGCTGAAGCTTTCTTT.

This chain uses TRBV19 with TRBJ1-2; possibly TRBD1 for D (6 bases). The CDR3 consists of 13 residues. V lost 5 bases and J lost 4, with 11 bases in between. Germline CDR1 is LNHDA and CDR2 is SQIVND (reference sequence). CDR3 protein: CASSDRNAYGYTF. In DNA, the CDR3 is TGTGCCAGTAGTGACAGGAACGCCTATGGCTACACCTTC.

The genes are TRBV19 and TRBJ1-2; D is perhaps TRBD1 (6 bases). Germline V gene sequence: CDR1 LNHDA, CDR2 SQIVND (reference sequence). The V and J ends lost 5 bases and 4 bases respectively, with 14 bases between them. The CDR3 runs to 14 residues. CDR3: CASSQHRATYGYTF. In DNA, the CDR3 is TGTGCCAGTAGTCAGCACAGGGCCACCTATGGCTACACCTTC. Together with reference TRBV19 and TRBJ1-2, the CDR3 gives the full variable domain: DGGITQSPKYLFRKEGQNVTLSCEQNLNHDAMYWYRQDPGQGLRLIYYSQIVNDFQKGDIAEGYSVSREKKESFPLTVTSAQKNPTAFYLCASSQHRATYGYTFGSGTRLTVV.

The chain employs TRBV9 and TRBJ2-6, with TRBD1 as a possible D gene (6 bases). This CDR3 is 18 amino acids long. Per the germline V gene, CDR1 is SGDLS and CDR2 is YYNGEE. Between the trimmed V and J ends, which lost 3 bases and 0 bases, there was a span of 16 bases. The CDR3 DNA reads TGTGCCAGCAGCGCGCTTCCGGGACAAAGCTCTGGGGCCAACGTCCTGACTTTC. Its protein is CASSALPGQSSGANVLTF.

This clone was detected only once. For the CDR3, the DNA is TGTGCCAGCATGGAGGTCTTGCGTGGAAACACCATATATTTT. Translated: CASMEVLRGNTIYF. V and J are TRBV6-6 and TRBJ1-3; the D is unclear. The V gene's germline CDR1 is MNHNY and CDR2 SVGAGI (reference sequence). Trimming took 7 bases from V and 3 from J, leaving 13 bases between them. The CDR3 extends over 14 amino acids.

J is TRBJ2-1 and V is TRBV7-9; D is uncertain. The length of the CDR3 is 13 residues. CDR1 is SEHNR, CDR2 FQNEAQ, per germline (reference sequence). The ends were cut back, 1 base at V and 2 bases at J, with 3 bases in the middle. CDR3 protein: CASSLVAYNEQFF. CDR3 DNA: TGTGCCAGCAGCTTAGTCGCCTACAATGAGCAGTTCTTC.

A note on this clone: The same CDR3 also results from other DNA sequences found in this sample. V and J are TRBV27 and TRBJ1-5; TRBD1 matches at 10 bases. This CDR3 contains 15 residues. Germline trimming cut 6 bases from V and 1 base from J; bases unmatched to any gene: 3. CDR1 is MNHEY and CDR2 is SMNVEV in the germline V gene (reference sequence). The CDR3 loop is CASSMTGGSNQPQHF. CDR3 coding DNA: TGTGCCAGCAGCATGACAGGGGGCAGCAATCAGCCCCAGCATTTT.

CDR3 DNA: TGTGCTAGTGGTTGGAGCTATGAAGCTTTCTTT. This codes for CASGWSYEAFF. The chain couples TRBV12-5 to TRBJ1-1; D call uncertain. Germline V CDR1 and CDR2: LGHNT, FRNRAP. The CDR3 runs 11 residues. V lost 4 bases, J lost 7 bases, and 7 bases lay in between.

The chain combines TRBV2 with TRBJ2-7, with TRBD2 identical over 10 bases. Per germline, CDR1 SNHLY and CDR2 FYNNEI. The CDR3 loop spans 16 amino acids. The V segment lost 6 bases and the J segment 6 bases; nucleotides outside the gene matches: 14. The CDR3 protein is CASRANPGTSDLEQYF. Written as DNA, the CDR3 is TGTGCCAGCAGAGCCAACCCCGGGACTAGCGATCTCGAGCAGTACTTC.

This clone has just a few counts. The chain couples TRBV6-6 to TRBJ1-2; 11 bases are a match to TRBD1. The junction had 11 bases not matched to a gene; V was cut back by 6 bases and J by 8 bases. The CDR3 runs to 15 residues. From germline, CDR1 is MNHNY and CDR2 SVGAGI (reference sequence). The CDR3 spells CASRGQGVSIEGYTF. CDR3 coding DNA: TGTGCCAGCAGGGGACAGGGGGTATCTATTGAGGGCTACACCTTC.

The chain combines TRBV5-1 with TRBJ2-5; D possibly corresponds to TRBD1 (6 bases). This CDR3 comprises 14 residues. The V end lost 5 bases, the J end lost 1 base, and 12 bases lay between the germline ends. Germline values: CDR1 SGHRS, CDR2 YFSETQ. CDR3 sequence: CASSWAQGQETQYF. The CDR3 bases are TGCGCCAGCAGTTGGGCACAGGGCCAAGAGACCCAGTACTTC.

The chain employs TRBV6-6 and TRBJ1-2; a weak D match, TRBD1 (5 bases). The V end lost 5 bases, the J end lost 4 bases, and 17 bases lay between the germline ends. The CDR3 is made up of 15 amino acids. Looked up from germline, CDR1 is MNHNY and CDR2 is SVGAGI (reference sequence). CDR3 amino acids: CASSGWGGERYGYTF. CDR3 bases: TGTGCCAGCAGTGGTTGGGGAGGGGAGCGCTATGGCTACACCTTC.